The T cell receptor (beta chain) under discussion was sequenced for a study of cytomegalovirus exposure and HLA in healthy donors. Study results and limitations: Cytomegalovirus association was assigned to about 150 TCR beta chains. Researchers reported in a later analysis that a missense DCLRE1C variant was tied to TCR beta V- and J-gene trimming.

The CDR3 runs to 14 residues. CDR1 is SGDLS and CDR2 is YYNGEE in the germline V gene. Germline trimming cut 6 bases from V and 5 bases from J; bases unmatched to any gene: 9. With regard to this clone: The antigen is not known.

PCR employed 60 Vbeta and 13 Jbeta primers. Assay used: immunoSEQ multiplex PCR; TCRdb lists only in-frame clones, some missing. Counted here are about 110,000 clones, roughly three fifths occurring once; the ten biggest clones make up less than 4.5%. This sequence originates from a man aged 30 to 45 in good health and CMV-seropositive. The sample consisted of PBMCs. V is TRBV9 and J is TRBJ2-7; 9 bases agree with TRBD1. The CDR3 loop is CASTVGQGSHEQYF. CDR3 nucleotides: TGTGCCAGCACAGTAGGACAGGGGAGTCACGAGCAGTACTTC.